This T cell receptor (beta chain) comes out of a study of control samples from healthy donors and cancer patients. CDR3 length: 15 residues. Germline CDR1 is SGHNT and CDR2 is YYREEE (reference sequence). V shed 0 bases and J shed 0 bases, with 9 bases lying between them. Profiling relied on immunoSEQ multiplex PCR, and the TCRdb table lists in-frame clones only, not all of them. This sample has about 130,000 clones, with 90% found just once. Input material: blood. The source of this sequence is a man aged 40-55 years in good health. The chain links TRBV5-4 to TRBJ1-1, with D possibly being TRBD1 (6 bases). In DNA form, the CDR3 reads TGTGCCAGCAGCTTGGGAGGACAGATGAACACTGAAGCTTTCTTT. Amino acids: CASSLGGQMNTEAFF.